This T cell receptor (beta chain) was recorded in a study of blood T cell repertoires in COVID-19. Study context: Sites across the United States, Italy and Spain contributed samples from acute and convalescent COVID-19. The cDNA or gDNA used as material had been derived from T cells, B-cell-depleted T cells, or PBMCs.

In the original workflow: Amplifying reference gene primers gave estimates of nucleated cell counts. Produced via immunoSEQ multiplex PCR; TCRdb's table is partial and in-frame only. Clone size and the V and J calls come from that table; the DNA yielded D and trimming. Of about 91,000 clones listed, around 89% are singletons. Trimming took 9 bases from V and 1 from J; bases not matched to a gene: 3. Germline lookup yields CDR1 MNHEY and CDR2 SVGAGI. The CDR3 spans 13 residues. Sequenced input: peripheral blood. This chain connects TRBV6-5 to TRBJ2-4, with TRBD2 matching 7 bases. This clonotype originated in a woman of 80 years or more with active COVID-19. The CDR3 sequence is CARGGWAKNIQYF. The CDR3, as DNA: TGTGCCAGGGGAGGGTGGGCCAAAAACATTCAGTACTTC.